These 17 T cell receptor beta chains were sequenced from one sample in a study of blood T cell repertoires in COVID-19. TCRdb's table, derived via immunoSEQ multiplex PCR, lists solely in-frame clones and lacks some. Here the sample spans more than 65,000 clones, around 85% being singletons. Sequencing used peripheral blood. All receptors come from a woman in her forties or fifties with acute or convalescent COVID-19.

V usage is TRBV10-3 and J usage is TRBJ2-1, with 14 bases fitting TRBD2. V trimming: 1 base; J trimming: 10 bases; junction bases outside the gene matches: 6. Per the germline V gene, CDR1 is ENHRY and CDR2 is SYGVKD. This CDR3 has 16 residues. In nucleotides, the CDR3 is TGTGCCATCAGTGAGTGGGGACTAGCGGGAGTAGGAGAGCAGTTCTTC. Its protein product is CAISEWGLAGVGEQFF.

V is TRBV5-1 and J is TRBJ2-3; perhaps TRBD1 as D (5 bases). Germline V gene data show CDR1 as SGHRS and CDR2 as YFSETQ. The CDR3 totals 15 residues. The V end lost 0 bases, the J end lost 6 bases, and 14 bases lay between the germline ends. As DNA, the CDR3 is TGCGCCAGCAGCTTGGGGGGCCCCGAGAGGGATACGCAGTATTTT. Translated: CASSLGGPERDTQYF. The full variable domain, its missing parts supplied by reference TRBV5-1 and TRBJ2-3, is KAGVTQTPRYLIKTRGQQVTLSCSPISGHRSVSWYQQTPGQGLQFLFEYFSETQRNKGNFPGRFSGRQFSNSRSEMNVSTLELGDSALYLCASSLGGPERDTQYFGPGTRLTVL.

The genes are TRBV27 and TRBJ1-5; D is undetermined. Germline loops: CDR1 MNHEY, CDR2 SMNVEV (reference sequence). V was shortened by 3 bases and J by 7 bases, with 7 bases between the two germline ends. The CDR3 contains 12 residues. CDR3: CASSLVGQPQHF. In DNA form, the CDR3 reads TGTGCCAGCAGTTTGGTGGGCCAGCCCCAGCATTTT.

The rearrangement uses TRBV21-1 and TRBJ1-5; TRBD1 reflects the table's D call only, with no check against the DNA. TRBV21-1 is described as a pseudogene. The CDR3 consists of 17 residues. CDR3 sequence (DNA): TGTGCCAGCAGCAAGGTAATTGGGACAGATAGCAATCAGCCCCAGCATTTT. As protein: CASSKVIGTDSNQPQHF.

The J gene is TRBJ2-5, the V gene TRBV28; D is possibly TRBD2 (6 bases). This CDR3 spans 14 amino acids. Germline V gene sequence: CDR1 MDHEN, CDR2 SYDVKM. The V end was cut by 2 bases, the J end by 7 bases, with 14 bases between. CDR3 region: CASSLIGGFGTQYF. For the CDR3, the DNA is TGTGCCAGCAGTTTAATCGGAGGGTTTGGGACCCAGTACTTC.

This chain links TRBV2 with TRBJ2-5; weak D call: TRBD2 (6 bases). The germline CDR1 and CDR2 sequences are SNHLY and FYNNEI. The ends were cut back, 7 bases at V and 3 bases at J, with 15 bases in the middle. There are 14 residues in the CDR3. This CDR3 reads CASTGGGVEETQYF. The CDR3 region has the DNA TGTGCCAGCACTGGAGGAGGGGTTGAAGAGACCCAGTACTTC. Variable domain in full (rest from reference TRBV2 and TRBJ2-5): EPEVTQTPSHQVTQMGQEVILRCVPISNHLYFYWYRQILGQKVEFLVSFYNNEISEKSEIFDDQFSVERPDGSNFTLKIRSTKLEDSAMYFCASTGGGVEETQYFGPGTRLLVL.

This clone was detected only once. The V gene is TRBV9, the J gene TRBJ2-5; the match to TRBD2 covers 11 bases. The J segment lost 4 bases and the V segment lost 4 bases, leaving 6 bases of the junction unmatched. Germline CDR1 and CDR2: SGDLS and YYNGEE. CDR3 size: 15 residues. The CDR3 DNA reads TGTGCCAGCAGCACCTCCCTAGCGGGAGGAGAGACCCAGTACTTC. Amino acids: CASSTSLAGGETQYF.

The V and J genes are TRBV5-1 and TRBJ2-7; weak D call: TRBD1 (6 bases). Trimming took off 4 bases at V and 2 bases at J, with 16 bases between the two ends. CDR1 is SGHRS, CDR2 YFSETQ, per germline. The CDR3 spans 15 residues. CDR3 residues: CASSRDRQAPYEQYF. CDR3 coding DNA: TGCGCCAGCAGCCGAGATAGACAGGCACCCTACGAGCAGTACTTC.

V gene TRBV15 combines with J gene TRBJ1-1; D might be TRBD1 (5 bases). The CDR3 has 17 residues. Germline V gives CDR1 LNHNV, CDR2 YYDKDF (reference sequence). Between the trimmed V and J ends, which lost 1 base and 3 bases, there was a span of 18 bases. CDR3 bases: TGTGCCACCAGCAGAGCCCCGTCTGGGGGGATGGACACTGAAGCTTTCTTT. The encoded protein is CATSRAPSGGMDTEAFF.

The table lists this clone with a count of one. The chain combines TRBV5-1 with TRBJ1-1, with 7 bases aligning to TRBD1. CDR1 and CDR2 from the germline V gene are SGHRS and YFSETQ. CDR3 length: 17 amino acids. V was clipped by 0 bases and J by 1 base; unmatched bases: 9. The CDR3, as DNA: TGCGCCAGCAGCTTGGTGTCAACAGGGGAGGCGAACACTGAAGCTTTCTTT. Translated: CASSLVSTGEANTEAFF.

Here the CDR3 reads CASSARQETQYF. CDR3 nucleotide sequence: TGTGCCAGCAGTGCCCGGCAAGAGACCCAGTACTTC. The chain employs TRBV2 and TRBJ2-5; no clear D gene. CDR3 length equals 12 residues. The V end lost 4 bases, the J end lost 2 bases, and 5 bases lay between the germline ends. Germline values: CDR1 SNHLY, CDR2 FYNNEI.

This clone was counted once. This sequence joins TRBV2 and TRBJ2-1, with D unresolved. From germline, CDR1 is SNHLY and CDR2 FYNNEI. The CDR3 is 12 residues long. The germline V and J ends were trimmed by 7 bases and 0 bases, with 4 bases remaining between them. CDR3 loop: CASTGSYNEQFF. CDR3 DNA sequence: TGTGCCAGCACCGGCTCCTACAATGAGCAGTTCTTC.

The chain recombines TRBV5-1 with TRBJ1-1; 7 bases are shared with TRBD1. CDR3 size: 14 residues. J gave up 6 bases and V 2 bases, and 7 bases lay outside the gene matches. CDR1 is SGHRS, CDR2 YFSETQ, per germline. CDR3 in DNA: TGCGCCAGCAGCTTAGACACAGGGGAACCTGAAGCTTTCTTT. Protein product: CASSLDTGEPEAFF.

The V and J genes are TRBV20-1 and TRBJ2-7, with 10 bases matching TRBD2. The CDR3 has 11 residues. CDR1 and CDR2 (germline): DFQATT, SNEGSKA (reference sequence). The junction had 5 bases not matched to a gene; V was cut back by 3 bases and J by 12 bases. CDR3 bases: TGCAGTGCTAGCGGTTCTAGCGGGGGGTACTTC. Translated, it gives CSASGSSGGYF.

V gene TRBV15 combines with J gene TRBJ1-1; 7 nucleotides agree with TRBD1. V was pared by 0 bases and J by 5 bases, with 6 bases of the junction left unmatched. The CDR3 runs to 15 residues. Germline lookup yields CDR1 LNHNV and CDR2 YYDKDF (reference sequence). CDR3 DNA sequence: TGTGCCACCAGCAGAGAGAACAGGGGTTGGACTGAAGCTTTCTTT. Encoded protein: CATSRENRGWTEAFF.

The CDR3 spells CSVVGTSGTEQFF. CDR3 coding DNA: TGCAGCGTTGTAGGGACTAGCGGGACTGAGCAGTTCTTC. V is TRBV29-1 and J is TRBJ2-1, with 13 positions matching TRBD2. The V segment lost 4 bases and the J segment 9 bases; nucleotides outside the gene matches: 3. CDR3 length: 13 amino acids. CDR1 is SQVTM and CDR2 is ANQGSEA in the germline V gene.

The rearrangement links TRBV12-3 or TRBV12-4 to TRBJ1-2, with D unclear. Trimming took off 2 bases at V and 9 bases at J, with 13 bases between the two ends. This CDR3 has 13 residues. In nucleotides, the CDR3 is TGTGCCAGCAGTTTATACTCCCGGGGAAGCTACACCTTC. It encodes CASSLYSRGSYTF.